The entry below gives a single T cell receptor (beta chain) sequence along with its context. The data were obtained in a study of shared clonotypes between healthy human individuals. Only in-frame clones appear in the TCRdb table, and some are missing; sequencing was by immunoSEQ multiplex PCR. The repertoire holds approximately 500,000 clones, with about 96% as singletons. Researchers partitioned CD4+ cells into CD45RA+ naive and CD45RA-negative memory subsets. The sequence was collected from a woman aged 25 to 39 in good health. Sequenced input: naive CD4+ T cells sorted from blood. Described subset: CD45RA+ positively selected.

The CDR3 region has the DNA TGCGCCAGCAGCCTATTGGCCCCGGGTCACGAGCAGTACTTC. This translates into CASSLLAPGHEQYF. The J gene is TRBJ2-7, the V gene TRBV4-1, with D unresolved. This CDR3 comprises 14 residues. From germline, CDR1 is MGHRA and CDR2 YSYEKL. V lost 4 bases and J lost 5, with 15 bases in between.